The 12 T cell receptor beta chains listed next were all sequenced from one sample in a study of blood T cell repertoires in COVID-19. The method was immunoSEQ multiplex PCR; TCRdb's version includes in-frame clones alone and lacks a portion of them. The sample contains approximately 290,000 clones, roughly 84% of which appear only once. The sequencing input was peripheral blood. Receptors originate from a person in their 70s with COVID-19, enrolled during active disease.

The rearrangement links TRBV9 to TRBJ2-1; 10 bases are a match to TRBD1. The V gene's germline CDR1 is SGDLS and CDR2 YYNGEE. J was trimmed by 15 bases and V by 4 bases; bases with no gene match: 10. The CDR3 extends over 13 amino acids. CDR3 residues: CASSMEWDRGLFF. In DNA, the CDR3 is TGTGCCAGCAGCATGGAATGGGACAGGGGCTTGTTCTTC.

J is TRBJ2-1 and V is TRBV29-1; TRBD2 agrees at 11 bases. The CDR3 runs 13 residues. Germline CDR1 is SQVTM and CDR2 is ANQGSEA. V lost 6 bases, J lost 6 bases, and 4 bases stayed unmatched. CDR3 residues: CSVLAGGLNEQFF. In DNA form, the CDR3 reads TGCAGCGTGCTAGCGGGGGGCCTCAATGAGCAGTTCTTC.

The count of this clone is one. The gene calls are TRBV28 and TRBJ1-5; D is unclear. Germline CDR1 reads MDHEN; CDR2 reads SYDVKM. V lost 10 bases and J lost 0, with 10 bases in between. The CDR3 sequence is 13 residues long. The CDR3 nucleotides are TGTGCCACCAGACGGTATAGCAATCAGCCCCAGCATTTT. Translating it yields CATRRYSNQPQHF. The entire variable domain, with the rest obtained from reference TRBV28 and TRBJ1-5, is as follows: DVKVTQSSRYLVKRTGEKVFLECVQDMDHENMFWYRQDPGLGLRLIYFSYDVKMKEKGDIPEGYSVSREKKERFSLILESASTNQTSMYLCATRRYSNQPQHFGDGTRLSIL.

As DNA, the CDR3 is TGTGCCAGCAGCCCCCTGACCCGGGCCGGGGAGCTGTTTTTT. This sequence encodes CASSPLTRAGELFF. The rearrangement uses TRBV11-2 and TRBJ2-2, with no clear D. Per germline, CDR1 SGHAT and CDR2 FQNNGV. Trimming removed 5 bases from V and 6 bases from J, with 13 bases in between. CDR3 length: 14 residues.

The chain couples TRBV7-9 to TRBJ2-3, with TRBD2 matching 15 bases. The CDR3 totals 18 residues. The germline gives CDR1 SEHNR, CDR2 FQNEAQ (reference sequence). Trimming took 7 bases from V and 5 from J; bases not matched to a gene: 13. CDR3 bases: TGTGCCAGCATAAGCTTAGGACTAGCGGGGGGGTTTGAAGATACGCAGTATTTT. Residues: CASISLGLAGGFEDTQYF.

This rearrangement joins TRBV4-2 to TRBJ2-7, with a weak D call TRBD2 (5 bases). The CDR3 runs 15 residues. From germline, CDR1 is LGHNA and CDR2 YNFKEQ. Trimming removed 0 bases from V and 4 bases from J, with 13 bases in between. CDR3 nucleotide sequence: TGTGCCAGCAGCCAAGAGTGGACGGGAAGATACGAGCAGTACTTC. This gives the protein CASSQEWTGRYEQYF.

This clone was seen just once. The chain couples TRBV7-8 to TRBJ2-5, with 11 nucleotides matching TRBD2. Germline CDR1 reads SGHVS; CDR2 reads FQNEAQ. V dropped 5 bases and J dropped 1; count of bases not matched to a gene: 9. This CDR3 spans 17 amino acids. CDR3 residues: CASSLPTSGGPQETQYF. The CDR3 coding sequence is TGTGCCAGCAGCCTTCCAACTAGCGGGGGACCCCAAGAGACCCAGTACTTC.

This clone was seen more than once but under ten times. The chain employs TRBV6-6 and TRBJ2-7; 8 nucleotides match TRBD1. V lost 5 bases and J lost 2; bases outside the gene matches: 5. Germline V lookup: CDR1 MNHNY, CDR2 SVGAGI (reference sequence). CDR3 length equals 14 residues. The CDR3 DNA follows: TGTGCCAGCAGTCCGACAGGGGATCCCTACGAGCAGTACTTC. This sequence encodes CASSPTGDPYEQYF.

This clone was detected only once. The rearrangement links TRBV27 to TRBJ1-6; 9 bases align to TRBD1. The CDR3 is 13 amino acids. The V gene end was trimmed by 6 bases and the J gene end by 8 bases; junction bases not matched to a gene: 2. From germline, CDR1 is MNHEY and CDR2 SMNVEV (reference sequence). The CDR3 DNA is TGTGCCAGCAGACAGGGGGCTTATTCACCCCTCCACTTT. This translates into CASRQGAYSPLHF.

This chain joins TRBV5-1 and TRBJ1-2, with D uncertain. This CDR3 region has 14 residues. The germline gives CDR1 SGHRS, CDR2 YFSETQ. V was pared by 4 bases and J by 4 bases, with 14 bases between. The CDR3 DNA reads TGCGCCAGCAGCCAAGATCCATCGGGCTATGGCTACACCTTC. This gives the protein CASSQDPSGYGYTF.

This clone occurred once. The J gene is TRBJ2-2, the V gene TRBV19; 16 nucleotides agree with TRBD2. The germline V gene encodes CDR1 LNHDA and CDR2 SQIVND (reference sequence). This CDR3 has 16 residues. CDR3 nucleotides: TGTGCAACGACGGGGACTAGCGGGAGGGCCGGCGGGGAGCTGTTTTTT. It encodes CATTGTSGRAGGELFF.

This clone was counted once. This sequence joins TRBV27 and TRBJ2-7, with TRBD2 identical over 7 bases. Trimming at V came to 2 bases and at J to 3 bases, leaving 1 base not matched to a gene. The length of the CDR3 is 13 residues. The germline gives CDR1 MNHEY, CDR2 SMNVEV (reference sequence). CDR3 region: CASSLREGYEQYF. The CDR3 DNA reads TGTGCCAGCAGTTTAAGGGAGGGCTACGAGCAGTACTTC.